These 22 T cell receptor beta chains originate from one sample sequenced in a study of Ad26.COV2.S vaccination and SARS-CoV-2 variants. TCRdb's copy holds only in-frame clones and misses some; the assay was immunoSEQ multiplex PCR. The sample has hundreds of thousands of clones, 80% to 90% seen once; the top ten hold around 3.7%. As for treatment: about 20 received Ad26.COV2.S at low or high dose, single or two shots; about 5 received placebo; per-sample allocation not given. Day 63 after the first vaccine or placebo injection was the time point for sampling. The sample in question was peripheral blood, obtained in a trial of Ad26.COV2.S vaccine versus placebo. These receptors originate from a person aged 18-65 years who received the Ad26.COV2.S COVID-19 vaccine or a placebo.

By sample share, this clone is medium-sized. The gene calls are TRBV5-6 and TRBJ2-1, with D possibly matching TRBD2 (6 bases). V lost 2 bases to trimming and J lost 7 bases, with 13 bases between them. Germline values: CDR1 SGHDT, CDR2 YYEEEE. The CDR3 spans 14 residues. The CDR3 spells CASSFYRGANEQFF. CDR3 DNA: TGTGCCAGCAGCTTTTATCGCGGGGCGAATGAGCAGTTCTTC.

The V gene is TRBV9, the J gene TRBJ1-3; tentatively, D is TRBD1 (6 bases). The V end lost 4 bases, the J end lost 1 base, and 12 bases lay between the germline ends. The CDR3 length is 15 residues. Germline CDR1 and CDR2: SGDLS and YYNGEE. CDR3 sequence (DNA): TGTGCCAGCAGCCCACAGGGTAATTCTGGAAACACCATATATTTT. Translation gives CASSPQGNSGNTIYF. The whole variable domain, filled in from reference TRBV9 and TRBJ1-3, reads DSGVTQTPKHLITATGQRVTLRCSPRSGDLSVYWYQQSLDQGLQFLIQYYNGEERAKGNILERFSAQQFPDLHSELNLSSLELGDSALYFCASSPQGNSGNTIYFGEGSWLTVV.

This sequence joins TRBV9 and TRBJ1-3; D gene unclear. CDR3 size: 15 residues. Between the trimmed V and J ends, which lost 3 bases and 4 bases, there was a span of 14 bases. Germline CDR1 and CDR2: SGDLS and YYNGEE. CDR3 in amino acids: CASSASGVSGNTIYF. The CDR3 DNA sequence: TGTGCCAGCAGCGCCTCCGGGGTCTCCGGAAACACCATATATTTT. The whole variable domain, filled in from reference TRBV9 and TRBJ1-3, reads DSGVTQTPKHLITATGQRVTLRCSPRSGDLSVYWYQQSLDQGLQFLIQYYNGEERAKGNILERFSAQQFPDLHSELNLSSLELGDSALYFCASSASGVSGNTIYFGEGSWLTVV.

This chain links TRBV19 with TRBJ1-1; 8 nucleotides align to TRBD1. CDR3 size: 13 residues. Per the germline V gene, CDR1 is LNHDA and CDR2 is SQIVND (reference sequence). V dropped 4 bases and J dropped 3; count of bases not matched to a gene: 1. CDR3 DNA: TGTGCCAGTAGTAAGGACAGGGACACTGAAGCTTTCTTT. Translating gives CASSKDRDTEAFF. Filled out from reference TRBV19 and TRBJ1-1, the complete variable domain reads DGGITQSPKYLFRKEGQNVTLSCEQNLNHDAMYWYRQDPGQGLRLIYYSQIVNDFQKGDIAEGYSVSREKKESFPLTVTSAQKNPTAFYLCASSKDRDTEAFFGQGTRLTVV.

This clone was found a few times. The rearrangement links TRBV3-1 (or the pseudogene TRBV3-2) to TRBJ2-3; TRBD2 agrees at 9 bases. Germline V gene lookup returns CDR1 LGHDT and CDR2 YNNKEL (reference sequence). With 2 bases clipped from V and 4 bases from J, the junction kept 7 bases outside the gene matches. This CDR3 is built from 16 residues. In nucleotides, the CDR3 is TGTGCCAGCAGCCAATATAGCGGGGGATACGCAGATACGCAGTATTTT. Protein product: CASSQYSGGYADTQYF.

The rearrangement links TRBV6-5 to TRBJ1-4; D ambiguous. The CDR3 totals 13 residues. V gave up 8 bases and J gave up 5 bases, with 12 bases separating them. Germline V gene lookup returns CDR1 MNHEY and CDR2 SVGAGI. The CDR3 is CASSRARNEKLFF. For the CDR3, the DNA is TGTGCCAGCTCAAGGGCCCGAAATGAAAAACTGTTTTTT.

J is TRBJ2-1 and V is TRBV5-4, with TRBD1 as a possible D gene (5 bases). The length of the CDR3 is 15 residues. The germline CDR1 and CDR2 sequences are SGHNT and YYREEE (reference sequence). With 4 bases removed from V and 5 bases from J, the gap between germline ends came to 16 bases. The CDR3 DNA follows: TGTGCCAGCAGCCGGGTTTCTGGGGCGCACAATGAGCAGTTCTTC. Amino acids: CASSRVSGAHNEQFF.

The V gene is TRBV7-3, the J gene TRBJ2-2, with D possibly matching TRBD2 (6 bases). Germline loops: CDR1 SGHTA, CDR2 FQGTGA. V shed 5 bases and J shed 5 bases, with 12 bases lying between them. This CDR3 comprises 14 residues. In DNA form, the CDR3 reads TGTGCCAGCAGCCCCTCGGGAGCTACCGGGGAGCTGTTTTTT. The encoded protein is CASSPSGATGELFF. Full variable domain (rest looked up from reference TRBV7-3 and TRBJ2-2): GAGVSQTPSNKVTEKGKYVELRCDPISGHTALYWYRQSLGQGPEFLIYFQGTGAADDSGLPNDRFFAVRPEGSVSTLKIQRTERGDSAVYLCASSPSGATGELFFGEGSRLTVL.

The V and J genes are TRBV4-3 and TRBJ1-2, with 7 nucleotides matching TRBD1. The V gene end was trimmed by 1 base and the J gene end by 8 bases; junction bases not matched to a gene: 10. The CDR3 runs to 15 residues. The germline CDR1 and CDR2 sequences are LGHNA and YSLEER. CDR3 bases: TGCGCCAGCAGCCAAGGTCAGGGGGACTCTTGGGGCTACACCTTC. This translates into CASSQGQGDSWGYTF.

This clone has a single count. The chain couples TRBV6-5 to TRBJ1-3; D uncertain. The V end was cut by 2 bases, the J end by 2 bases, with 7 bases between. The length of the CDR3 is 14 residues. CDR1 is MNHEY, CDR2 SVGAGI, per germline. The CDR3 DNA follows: TGTGCCAGCAGTTACGGGAGGGCTGGAAACACCATATATTTT. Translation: CASSYGRAGNTIYF.

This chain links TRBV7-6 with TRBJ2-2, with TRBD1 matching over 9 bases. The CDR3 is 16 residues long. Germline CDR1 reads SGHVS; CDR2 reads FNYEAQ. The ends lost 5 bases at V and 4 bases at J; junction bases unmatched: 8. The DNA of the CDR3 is TGTGCCAGCAGCAAAGAGGGGACAGGGAGCACCGGGGAGCTGTTTTTT. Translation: CASSKEGTGSTGELFF.

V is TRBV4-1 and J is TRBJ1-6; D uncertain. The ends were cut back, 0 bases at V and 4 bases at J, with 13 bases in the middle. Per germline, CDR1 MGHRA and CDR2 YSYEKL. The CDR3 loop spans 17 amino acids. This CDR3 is CASSQDTRPAYNSPLHF. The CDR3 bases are TGCGCCAGCAGCCAAGATACAAGGCCCGCTTATAATTCACCCCTCCACTTT.

The CDR3 nucleotides are TGCGCCAGCAGCTTGGCCGGAGGGGCGGGCACTGAAGCTTTCTTT. Translating gives CASSLAGGAGTEAFF. This chain links TRBV5-1 with TRBJ1-1, with a possible D match to TRBD1 (5 bases). The CDR3 is 15 amino acids. Per germline, CDR1 SGHRS and CDR2 YFSETQ. V shed 0 bases and J shed 4 bases, with 13 bases lying between them.

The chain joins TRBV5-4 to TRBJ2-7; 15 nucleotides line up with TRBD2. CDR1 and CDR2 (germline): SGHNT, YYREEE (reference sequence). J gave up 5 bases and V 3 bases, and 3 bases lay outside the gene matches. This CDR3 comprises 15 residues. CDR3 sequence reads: CASSYWTSGGDEQYF. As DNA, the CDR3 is TGTGCCAGCAGCTACTGGACTAGCGGGGGGGACGAGCAGTACTTC.

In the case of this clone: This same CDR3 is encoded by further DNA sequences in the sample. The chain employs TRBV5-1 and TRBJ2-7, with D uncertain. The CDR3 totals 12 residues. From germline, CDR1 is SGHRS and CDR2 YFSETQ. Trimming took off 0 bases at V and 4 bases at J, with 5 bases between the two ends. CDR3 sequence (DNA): TGCGCCAGCAGCTTGGGGGGATACGAGCAGTACTTC. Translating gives CASSLGGYEQYF. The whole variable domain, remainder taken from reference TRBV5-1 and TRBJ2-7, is KAGVTQTPRYLIKTRGQQVTLSCSPISGHRSVSWYQQTPGQGLQFLFEYFSETQRNKGNFPGRFSGRQFSNSRSEMNVSTLELGDSALYLCASSLGGYEQYFGPGTRLTVT.

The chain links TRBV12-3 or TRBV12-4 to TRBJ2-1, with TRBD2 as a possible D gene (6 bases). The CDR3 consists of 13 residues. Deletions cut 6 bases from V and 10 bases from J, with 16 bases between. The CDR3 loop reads CASRVNGGVEQFF. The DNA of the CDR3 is TGTGCCAGCAGGGTTAACGGGGGAGTGGAGCAGTTCTTC.

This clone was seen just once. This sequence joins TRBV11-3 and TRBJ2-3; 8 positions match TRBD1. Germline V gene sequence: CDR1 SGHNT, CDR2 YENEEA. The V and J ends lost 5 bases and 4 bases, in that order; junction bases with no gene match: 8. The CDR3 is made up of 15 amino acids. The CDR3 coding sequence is TGTGCCAGCAGCACTCGGACAGGGCGAGCAGATACGCAGTATTTT. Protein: CASSTRTGRADTQYF.

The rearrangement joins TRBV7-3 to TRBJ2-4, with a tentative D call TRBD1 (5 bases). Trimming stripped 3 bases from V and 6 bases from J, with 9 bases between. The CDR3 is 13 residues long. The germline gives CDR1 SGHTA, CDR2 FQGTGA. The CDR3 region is CASSLDTGNIQYF. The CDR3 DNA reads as TGTGCCAGCAGCTTGGACACGGGAAACATTCAGTACTTC.

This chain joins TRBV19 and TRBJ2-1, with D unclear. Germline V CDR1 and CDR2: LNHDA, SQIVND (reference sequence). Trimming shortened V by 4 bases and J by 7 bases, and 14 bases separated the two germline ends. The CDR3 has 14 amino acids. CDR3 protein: CASSTGSVGNEQFF. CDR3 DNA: TGTGCCAGTAGTACCGGAAGTGTGGGGAATGAGCAGTTCTTC.

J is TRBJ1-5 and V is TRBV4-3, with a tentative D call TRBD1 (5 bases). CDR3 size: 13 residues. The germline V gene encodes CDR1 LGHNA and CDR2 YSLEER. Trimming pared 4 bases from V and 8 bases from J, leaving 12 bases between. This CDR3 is CASSPGPTEPQHF. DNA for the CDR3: TGCGCCAGCAGCCCGGGGCCCACTGAGCCCCAGCATTTT.

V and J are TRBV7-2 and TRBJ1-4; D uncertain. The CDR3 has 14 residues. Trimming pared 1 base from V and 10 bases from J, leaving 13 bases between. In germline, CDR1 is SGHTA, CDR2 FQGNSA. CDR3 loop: CASSLEKVVGKLFF. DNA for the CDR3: TGTGCCAGCAGCTTAGAAAAGGTGGTCGGAAAACTGTTTTTT.

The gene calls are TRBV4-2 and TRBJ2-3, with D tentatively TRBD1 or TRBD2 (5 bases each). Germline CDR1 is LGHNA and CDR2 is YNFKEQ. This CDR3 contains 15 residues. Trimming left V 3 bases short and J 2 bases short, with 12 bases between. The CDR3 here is CASSQTGTITDTQYF. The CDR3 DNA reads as TGTGCCAGCAGCCAGACCGGGACCATCACAGATACGCAGTATTTT.